The entry below describes one TCR beta chain. Its antigen is as yet unknown. The CDR3 runs 17 residues. With 4 bases removed from V and 0 bases from J, the gap between germline ends came to 16 bases. Germline CDR1 is MDHEN and CDR2 is SYDVKM. Amplification used 60 Vbeta primers and 13 Jbeta primers. Libraries were prepared by immunoSEQ multiplex PCR; TCRdb keeps only in-frame clonotypes and omits some of them. This table holds around 120,000 clones, 65% to 80% found once. The sample belongs to a study of cytomegalovirus exposure and HLA in healthy donors. Study-wide points: As confirmed in vitro, three CMV-associated chains were specific for CMV antigens. A reported reduction in N-insertions relative to the 666-donor mean was seen in an Asian-associated ancestry cluster in a later analysis. The records held CMV serostatus as the only immune exposure information. HLA alleles showed associations with around 15,000 TCR beta sequences in a later analysis, at a 0.05 false discovery rate.

This TCR was sampled from a human donor in good health. Sequencing input: PBMCs. The chain employs TRBV28 and TRBJ1-3; maybe TRBD1 (6 bases). CDR3 in amino acids: CASSWGGTTYSGNTIYF. In DNA form, the CDR3 reads TGTGCCAGCAGTTGGGGGGGCACTACTTACTCTGGAAACACCATATATTTT.